This TCR beta chain was profiled in a study of cytomegalovirus exposure and HLA in healthy donors. In the PCR, 60 Vbeta and 13 Jbeta primers were used. The assay was immunoSEQ multiplex PCR, and TCRdb's table has in-frame clones only and misses some. This table holds roughly 150,000 clones, roughly three quarters found once. The sample consisted of PBMCs. The sequence was obtained from a man younger than 35 in good health and CMV-seropositive.

The CDR3 bases are TGCGCCAGAAAGTTCAGGGGGCCGACCTCTTACACCGGTTCTAACTATGGCTACACCTTC. It encodes CARKFRGPTSYTGSNYGYTF. V is TRBV23-1 and J is TRBJ1-2, with TRBD1 identical over 8 bases. TRBV23-1 is an ORF for which the function is uncertain. This CDR3 is 20 amino acids long. The junction had 24 bases not matched to a gene; V was cut back by 9 bases and J by 0 bases.